These 31 T cell receptor beta chains were sequenced from one sample in a study of patients and donors after allogeneic stem cell transplantation. MiXCR was run by TCRdb on the RT-PCR reads, yielding one entry per CDR3 protein. The table has around 200,000 distinct CDR3 sequences, 35% to 45% seen once. Sequencing was carried out using blood, either unsorted or a sorted T cell fraction (not recorded which). These receptors were obtained from a human donor who was either an allogeneic HSCT recipient or a stem cell or donor lymphocyte infusion donor (not recorded which). It is not recorded whose cells these are; they may come from a transplant donor.

This clonotype has just a few counts. This chain uses TRBV20-1 with TRBJ1-2; weak D call: TRBD1 (6 bases). Per germline, CDR1 DFQATT and CDR2 SNEGSKA (reference sequence). V was shortened by 6 bases and J by 4 bases, with 12 bases between the two germline ends. CDR3 length: 12 amino acids. CDR3 residues: CSASKDSYGYTF. CDR3 in DNA: TGCAGTGCATCAAAGGACAGCTATGGCTACACCTTC.

The V call is TRBV29-1, the J call TRBJ1-1; D is perhaps TRBD1 (6 bases). V dropped 5 bases and J dropped 1 base, with 17 bases sitting between them. The CDR3 totals 15 residues. Germline values: CDR1 SQVTM, CDR2 ANQGSEA. DNA of the CDR3: TGCAGCGTTCTCCCCGGGGGGACAAAGAACACTGAAGCTTTCTTT. This sequence encodes CSVLPGGTKNTEAFF.

The chain has TRBV28 and TRBJ2-2; 8 nucleotides line up with TRBD2. Germline assignment: CDR1 MDHEN and CDR2 SYDVKM. V trimming: 10 bases; J trimming: 4 bases; junction bases outside the gene matches: 8. CDR3 length: 14 residues. The CDR3 spells CATRAGGSTGELFF. The CDR3 DNA reads TGTGCCACCCGGGCGGGGGGCAGCACCGGGGAGCTGTTTTTT. Full variable domain (outside the CDR3, taken from reference TRBV28 and TRBJ2-2): DVKVTQSSRYLVKRTGEKVFLECVQDMDHENMFWYRQDPGLGLRLIYFSYDVKMKEKGDIPEGYSVSREKKERFSLILESASTNQTSMYLCATRAGGSTGELFFGEGSRLTVL.

This clonotype was seen more than once but under ten times. The chain recombines TRBV6-1 with TRBJ1-6; D remains ambiguous. V was clipped by 0 bases and J by 10 bases, with 7 bases between them. Germline V gene data show CDR1 as MNHNS and CDR2 as SASEGT. This CDR3 is 13 amino acids long. The CDR3 loop reads CASSEAAESPLHF. The CDR3 DNA follows: TGTGCCAGCAGTGAAGCAGCGGAATCACCCCTCCACTTT.

This chain connects TRBV5-1 to TRBJ2-7; perhaps TRBD2 as D (6 bases). With 3 bases removed from V and 2 bases from J, the gap between germline ends came to 24 bases. Germline V CDR1 and CDR2: SGHRS, YFSETQ. The CDR3 spans 18 residues. CDR3 in DNA: TGCGCCAGCAGCTCCCACTACTCAGCGGGCCTAACAACCTACGAGCAGTACTTC. Protein: CASSSHYSAGLTTYEQYF. Together with reference TRBV5-1 and TRBJ2-7, the CDR3 gives the full variable domain: KAGVTQTPRYLIKTRGQQVTLSCSPISGHRSVSWYQQTPGQGLQFLFEYFSETQRNKGNFPGRFSGRQFSNSRSEMNVSTLELGDSALYLCASSSHYSAGLTTYEQYFGPGTRLTVT.

This clonotype came up a few times. The chain employs TRBV4-2 and TRBJ1-1; no clear D. The V gene lost 1 base and the J gene lost 0 bases, with 9 bases spanning the gap. Germline values: CDR1 LGHNA, CDR2 YNFKEQ. The CDR3 loop spans 15 amino acids. The CDR3 coding sequence is TGTGCCAGCAGCCAAGGTCCGGGGATGAACACTGAAGCTTTCTTT. It is translated as CASSQGPGMNTEAFF.

There are a few counts of this clonotype. Just one base apart from a much larger clone, this may be a read error. The rearrangement links TRBV5-1 to TRBJ1-4, with a weak D call TRBD1 (6 bases). Germline V gives CDR1 SGHRS, CDR2 YFSETQ. The CDR3 runs 14 residues. CDR3 sequence (DNA): TGCGCCAGCAGCTTATCACAGGGTCGTGAAAAACCGTTTTTT. Encoded protein: CASSLSQGREKPFF.

This rearrangement joins TRBV20-1 to TRBJ2-7; D remains ambiguous. The germline V and J ends were trimmed by 5 bases and 2 bases, with 10 bases remaining between them. The CDR3 has 12 amino acids. In germline, CDR1 is DFQATT, CDR2 SNEGSKA (reference sequence). The CDR3 loop reads CSALGSPYEQYF. The CDR3 DNA sequence: TGCAGTGCTCTGGGCAGTCCCTACGAGCAGTACTTC.

The rearrangement joins TRBV4-1 to TRBJ2-2, with 7 nucleotides matching TRBD1. The CDR3 is 14 amino acids. J lost 5 bases, V lost 3 bases, and 3 bases had no gene match. Germline V gene lookup returns CDR1 MGHRA and CDR2 YSYEKL. DNA of the CDR3: TGCGCCAGCAGCCATCGACAGGGAACCGGGGAGCTGTTTTTT. This codes for CASSHRQGTGELFF.

This clonotype was detected a few times. The V call is TRBV20-1, the J call TRBJ1-2, with a weak D call TRBD1 (6 bases). Trimming stripped 5 bases from V and 5 bases from J, with 18 bases between. The CDR3 length is 14 residues. Germline lookup yields CDR1 DFQATT and CDR2 SNEGSKA (reference sequence). CDR3 sequence reads: CSASRRQAGYGYTF. For the CDR3, the DNA is TGCAGTGCTTCCCGCAGACAGGCAGGGTATGGCTACACCTTC.

The table lists this clonotype with a few counts. The J gene is TRBJ2-7, the V gene TRBV12-3 or TRBV12-4, with a possible D match to TRBD2 (6 bases). This CDR3 has 12 amino acids. Trimming took 3 bases from V and 7 from J, leaving 10 bases between them. CDR3 nucleotides: TGTGCCAGCAGTTTGTTCGGAGGGGAGCAGTACTTC. It translates to CASSLFGGEQYF.

Only a few counts were recorded for this clonotype. This chain uses TRBV5-1 with TRBJ2-1; 8 nucleotides match TRBD1. Trimming took 2 bases from V and 6 from J; bases not matched to a gene: 10. This CDR3 has 16 amino acids. Germline CDR1 is SGHRS and CDR2 is YFSETQ. The CDR3, as DNA: TGCGCCAGCAGCTTCTTCGGACAGGGTGGGACCAATGAGCAGTTCTTC. Translating gives CASSFFGQGGTNEQFF.

This clonotype occurred a few times. This sequence joins TRBV5-5 and TRBJ1-1; D is possibly TRBD1 (6 bases). Germline V gene sequence: CDR1 SGHKS, CDR2 YYEKEE (reference sequence). This CDR3 contains 15 residues. Trimming stripped 5 bases from V and 10 bases from J, with 24 bases between. The CDR3: CASRPDGGKGGAAFF. CDR3 coding DNA: TGTGCCAGCAGACCAGACGGTGGAAAAGGGGGAGCAGCTTTCTTT.

This clonotype was counted between two and nine times. V usage is TRBV20-1 and J usage is TRBJ1-2; 8 bases line up with TRBD1. Germline V gene data show CDR1 as DFQATT and CDR2 as SNEGSKA (reference sequence). The ends lost 5 bases at V and 3 bases at J; junction bases unmatched: 2. The CDR3 totals 12 residues. Here the CDR3 reads CSALTGDYGYTF. Written as DNA, the CDR3 is TGCAGTGCTTTGACAGGGGACTATGGCTACACCTTC.

V and J are TRBV4-1 and TRBJ2-7, with no clear D. Trimming shortened V by 0 bases and J by 0 bases, and 12 bases separated the two germline ends. The CDR3 is made up of 16 amino acids. Germline loops: CDR1 MGHRA, CDR2 YSYEKL. This CDR3 reads CASSQDHAKSSYEQYF. CDR3 in DNA: TGCGCCAGCAGCCAAGATCACGCCAAGAGCTCCTACGAGCAGTACTTC.

The sample holds a few counts of this clonotype. The chain carries TRBV10-3 and TRBJ1-6; TRBD1 might be the D (5 bases). The length of the CDR3 is 14 residues. Looked up from germline, CDR1 is ENHRY and CDR2 is SYGVKD. Trimming took 6 bases from V and 7 from J, leaving 13 bases between them. The CDR3 reads CAIRHGAANSPLHF. The DNA of the CDR3 is TGTGCCATCAGGCACGGGGCGGCCAATTCACCCCTCCACTTT.

The genes are TRBV20-1 and TRBJ1-1, with 9 bases lining up with TRBD1. CDR1 is DFQATT, CDR2 SNEGSKA, per germline (reference sequence). Germline trimming cut 2 bases from V and 6 bases from J; bases unmatched to any gene: 7. This CDR3 has 14 amino acids. CDR3 in DNA: TGCAGTGCTAGAAGACAGGGGGTCAACGCTGAAGCTTTCTTT. It encodes CSARRQGVNAEAFF.

The chain is built from TRBV7-2 and TRBJ1-1; the D is unclear. The CDR3 length is 15 residues. Trimming pared 1 base from V and 0 bases from J, leaving 9 bases between. Germline V gene lookup returns CDR1 SGHTA and CDR2 FQGNSA. The CDR3 spells CASSLGMRLNTEAFF. Here the CDR3 DNA reads TGTGCCAGCAGCTTAGGGATGCGCCTGAACACTGAAGCTTTCTTT.

The gene calls are TRBV4-3 and TRBJ1-5; 10 bases are shared with TRBD1. The CDR3 is made up of 15 amino acids. The germline V gene has CDR1 LGHNA and CDR2 YSLEER. Germline trimming cut 5 bases from V and 2 bases from J; bases unmatched to any gene: 3. The CDR3 protein is CASSYGTGGNQPQHF. For the CDR3, the DNA is TGCGCCAGCAGCTACGGGACAGGGGGCAATCAGCCCCAGCATTTT.

This clonotype was observed once. The CDR3 region has the DNA TGCAGCGCTATGACAGGGGGCAGGTACGAGCAGTACTTC. Its protein is CSAMTGGRYEQYF. The gene calls are TRBV29-1 and TRBJ2-7; 10 nucleotides line up with TRBD1. J gave up 4 bases and V 7 bases, and 7 bases lay outside the gene matches. Germline V gives CDR1 SQVTM, CDR2 ANQGSEA. This CDR3 is built from 13 residues.

J is TRBJ1-5 and V is TRBV7-9; 8 bases line up with TRBD1. CDR3 length: 16 amino acids. The germline CDR1 and CDR2 sequences are SEHNR and FQNEAQ (reference sequence). With 1 base clipped from V and 0 bases from J, the junction kept 2 bases outside the gene matches. CDR3 DNA: TGTGCCAGCAGCTTAGGACAGGGGTCTAGCAATCAGCCCCAGCATTTT. Protein product: CASSLGQGSSNQPQHF. Full variable domain (rest looked up from reference TRBV7-9 and TRBJ1-5): DTGVSQNPRHKITKRGQNVTFRCDPISEHNRLYWYRQTLGQGPEFLTYFQNEAQLEKSRLLSDRFSAERPKGSFSTLEIQRTEQGDSAMYLCASSLGQGSSNQPQHFGDGTRLSIL.

This clonotype was observed a few times. V gene TRBV4-3 combines with J gene TRBJ1-2; tentative D call: TRBD1 (6 bases). Per the germline V gene, CDR1 is LGHNA and CDR2 is YSLEER. The CDR3 is made up of 13 amino acids. With 1 base removed from V and 7 bases from J, the gap between germline ends came to 10 bases. Written as DNA, the CDR3 is TGCGCCAGCAGCCAAGTTCGAGGGGGTGGCTACACCTTC. Protein: CASSQVRGGGYTF.

The chain employs TRBV12-3 or TRBV12-4 and TRBJ2-5, with D possibly being TRBD1 (6 bases). Between the trimmed V and J ends, which lost 6 bases and 5 bases, there was a span of 19 bases. The CDR3 has 15 residues. The CDR3 is CASRDSAGKPETQYF. DNA of the CDR3: TGTGCCAGCAGGGACAGCGCAGGCAAGCCCGAGACCCAGTACTTC.

J is TRBJ1-2 and V is TRBV4-3, with 9 bases matching TRBD1. Looked up from germline, CDR1 is LGHNA and CDR2 is YSLEER. J gave up 8 bases and V 2 bases, and 9 bases lay outside the gene matches. The CDR3 contains 15 residues. CDR3 in amino acids: CASSQLRDRDGGYTF. CDR3 nucleotides: TGCGCCAGCAGCCAACTACGGGACAGGGACGGCGGCTACACCTTC.

This clonotype was seen a few times. The gene calls are TRBV29-1 and TRBJ1-1, with D perhaps TRBD1 (6 bases). This CDR3 has 11 residues. Germline CDR1 and CDR2: SQVTM and ANQGSEA. CDR3 nucleotides: TGCACGACCGCGGAGACAGGTGAAGCTTTCTTT. It encodes CTTAETGEAFF.

This CDR3 reads CASSLSGRDSGYTF. DNA for the CDR3: TGTGCCAGCAGCTTATCCGGGAGGGATAGTGGCTACACCTTC. The gene calls are TRBV7-9 and TRBJ1-2, with D unclear. CDR3 length: 14 residues. The ends were cut back, 2 bases at V and 7 bases at J, with 14 bases in the middle. CDR1 SEHNR and CDR2 FQNEAQ come from the germline V gene (reference sequence).

This clonotype was detected only a few times. The chain has TRBV11-2 and TRBJ2-5; no clear D gene. Per germline, CDR1 SGHAT and CDR2 FQNNGV. V was clipped by 4 bases and J by 3 bases, with 12 bases between them. This CDR3 is 14 amino acids long. The CDR3 region is CASSSLSRKETQYF. The CDR3 region has the DNA TGTGCCAGCAGCTCCTTATCTAGGAAAGAGACCCAGTACTTC.

This chain connects TRBV5-5 to TRBJ1-2; 8 nucleotides align to TRBD1. After removal of 3 bases from V and 4 bases from J, the junction contained 11 bases not matched to a gene. Germline-derived CDR1 and CDR2 are SGHKS and YYEKEE (reference sequence). The CDR3 contains 16 residues. The DNA of the CDR3 is TGTGCCAGCAGCTCTGGGACAGGAACTTACCTCTATGGCTACACCTTC. Translating it yields CASSSGTGTYLYGYTF. Complete variable domain (other parts from reference TRBV5-5 and TRBJ1-2): DAGVTQSPTHLIKTRGQQVTLRCSPISGHKSVSWYQQVLGQGPQFIFQYYEKEERGRGNFPDRFSARQFPNYSSELNVNALLLGDSALYLCASSSGTGTYLYGYTFGSGTRLTVV.

In its sample, this clonotype was seen a few times. V gene TRBV30 combines with J gene TRBJ1-4; D ambiguous. V dropped 4 bases and J dropped 5 bases, with 5 bases sitting between them. Per germline, CDR1 GTSNPN and CDR2 SVGIG (reference sequence). This CDR3 has 11 amino acids. The CDR3 loop is CAWTANEKLFF. As DNA, the CDR3 is TGTGCCTGGACAGCGAATGAAAAACTGTTTTTT.

The chain couples TRBV4-1 to TRBJ1-4, with a weak D call TRBD1 (5 bases). There are 15 residues in the CDR3. Germline CDR1 and CDR2: MGHRA and YSYEKL. Between the trimmed V and J ends, which lost 1 base and 3 bases, there was a span of 9 bases. The CDR3 spells CASSQARGSNEKLFF. CDR3 nucleotide sequence: TGCGCCAGCAGCCAAGCCCGGGGGTCTAATGAAAAACTGTTTTTT.

The V call is TRBV6-6, the J call TRBJ1-2; 8 bases align to TRBD1. Germline assignment: CDR1 MNHNY and CDR2 SVGAGI (reference sequence). The CDR3 is 17 amino acids. The V gene end was trimmed by 6 bases and the J gene end by 2 bases; junction bases not matched to a gene: 14. CDR3 nucleotides: TGTGCCAGCAGCCACGGACCGGACAGGGCCGAAAACTATGGCTACACCTTC. It codes for CASSHGPDRAENYGYTF.